Sequencing of this TCR beta chain was carried out in a study of blood T cell repertoires in COVID-19 (dated by TCRdb to 2018 to 2021). As for the study more broadly: Samples covering the acute and convalescent phases of COVID-19 were provided by collaborators in the United States, Italy and Spain. The repertoires were made available in a free public database intended to serve as a resource for research on the immune response to SARS-CoV-2. The samples were drawn from two sources: the first 160 participants of the ongoing ImmuneRACE study, and 1,000 to 1,500 subjects contributed by 6 global collaborators. Deeply sampled blood TCRbeta repertoires from subjects exposed to, actively infected with, or recovered from COVID-19 were included in the dataset. The material from the prospective study consisted of cDNA or gDNA derived from T cells, B-cell-depleted T cells, or PBMCs. Nearly every sample came with metadata listing a de-identified subject ID, COVID-19 status, age in years and sex. HLA class I and class II types, where available, came from metadata supplied by the sample provider rather than from assay-based typing. The paper as a whole reports these results and caveats: The quantity of clinical and demographic metadata differed by source and by participant and was supplied without curation.

A word on this clone: Which antigen it targets is not known. No much larger clone exists at a distance of one base, and base qualities are not known.

Collaborating institutions collected whole blood in K2EDTA tubes following their own protocols. For TCRbeta analysis, collaborators shipped samples as frozen whole blood, isolated PBMCs, or DNA extracted from either of those sample types. TCRbeta CDR3 regions were amplified from genomic DNA by means of the immunoSEQ Assay, a bias-controlled multiplex PCR. The authors' pipeline ran thus. Nucleated cell counts per sample were estimated from amplification of reference gene primers within the assay. Sequence reads were collapsed and filtered to measure the absolute abundance of every unique TCRbeta CDR3 rearrangement. For each sample, productive Simpson clonality was calculated as the square root of Simpson's diversity index over productive rearrangements. This immuneACCESS table, as held by TCRdb, lists in-frame sequences with V and J called but not all clones. Of the missing ones, under half trace to an unresolved V gene in checked studies; the others have no known cause. V, J and clone size reflect that table, while D and trimming were determined from the DNA. Here the sample has about 53,000 clones; roughly 82% occur a single time. The ten largest clones add up to around 2.5% of the sample.

Via the germline V gene, CDR1 is SGHRS and CDR2 YFSETQ. The CDR3 holds 16 amino acids from the cysteine to the phenylalanine. The kept DNA is CDR3 alone, 48 bases in frame from the first base. Trimming at the junction amounts to 2 bases on V and 1 base on J, and the germline ends lie 14 bases apart. This receptor was taken from a woman aged 55 to 70 with acute or convalescent COVID-19. The sequenced sample consisted of peripheral blood. The chain couples TRBV5-1 to TRBJ2-3, with TRBD1 tentatively as D gene (7 bases match). The CDR3 protein: CASSLGGTVGTDTQYF. In nucleotides, the sequence is TGCGCCAGCAGCTTAGGCGGGACAGTCGGCACAGATACGCAGTATTTT.